The 31 T cell receptor beta chains reported below all come from one sample, sequenced in a study of T cells in tuberculosis. Time point given: new active TB diagnosis, blood taken before or within 7 days of starting treatment. Clones were read by immunoSEQ multiplex PCR, and TCRdb kept only the in-frame ones, dropping some. This sample has 30,000 to 40,000 clones, with roughly 93% found just once. The starting material was PBMCs, obtained at tuberculosis diagnosis. The receptors shown here come from an adult with tuberculosis.

The rearrangement joins TRBV5-1 to TRBJ2-1; D may be TRBD1 (6 bases). CDR1 is SGHRS, CDR2 YFSETQ, per germline. The CDR3 is made up of 14 amino acids. With 0 bases removed from V and 8 bases from J, the gap between germline ends came to 12 bases. The DNA of the CDR3 is TGCGCCAGCAGCTTGGCCAGGGGTGAGGATGAGCAGTTCTTC. Its protein is CASSLARGEDEQFF.

The chain uses TRBV4-2 and TRBJ2-7, with 8 bases that match TRBD1. The CDR3 runs to 14 residues. Germline V lookup: CDR1 LGHNA, CDR2 YNFKEQ. Trimming cost V 4 bases and J 5 bases; bases outside gene matches: 7. The CDR3 sequence is CASSLKGQVDEQYF. For the CDR3, the DNA is TGTGCCAGCAGCCTAAAGGGACAGGTCGACGAGCAGTACTTC.

Here the CDR3 DNA reads TGCGCCAGCAGCCAAGATCTCTCAGGACAGGGAAGTTCGCCCCAGCATTTT. Translated: CASSQDLSGQGSSPQHF. The rearrangement uses TRBV4-1 and TRBJ1-5; 8 bases fit TRBD1. V lost 0 bases to trimming and J lost 9 bases; unmatched junction nucleotides: 13. The CDR3 has 17 residues. The germline V gene encodes CDR1 MGHRA and CDR2 YSYEKL.

The chain uses TRBV25-1 and TRBJ1-2; 7 nucleotides line up with TRBD1. V was clipped by 5 bases and J by 1 base; unmatched bases: 10. The CDR3 length is 16 residues. Germline V lookup: CDR1 MGHDK, CDR2 SYGVNS. Here the CDR3 DNA reads TGTGCCAGCAGTCACCTAGGGACAGCGGGTAACTATGGCTACACCTTC. It is translated as CASSHLGTAGNYGYTF.

The chain recombines TRBV29-1 with TRBJ2-3; weak D call: TRBD1 (6 bases). This CDR3 region has 12 residues. Looked up from germline, CDR1 is SQVTM and CDR2 is ANQGSEA. The V end lost 7 bases, the J end lost 3 bases, and 11 bases lay between the germline ends. CDR3 DNA: TGCAGCGGGCTAGGGGGAACAGATACGCAGTATTTT. Encoded protein: CSGLGGTDTQYF.

This chain links TRBV30 with TRBJ2-7; D might be TRBD1 (6 bases). In germline, CDR1 is GTSNPN, CDR2 SVGIG (reference sequence). Trimming removed 4 bases from V and 1 base from J, with 14 bases in between. The CDR3 consists of 14 residues. The CDR3 sequence is CAWNRESFSYEQYF. The CDR3 DNA follows: TGTGCCTGGAACAGGGAGTCCTTTTCCTACGAGCAGTACTTC.

This sequence joins TRBV5-6 and TRBJ1-4; D ambiguous. Trimming left V 4 bases short and J 0 bases short, with 10 bases between. CDR3 length equals 15 residues. Germline values: CDR1 SGHDT, CDR2 YYEEEE. DNA of the CDR3: TGTGCCAGCAGCCACATCGGGGCAACTAATGAAAAACTGTTTTTT. Its protein is CASSHIGATNEKLFF.

The V and J genes are TRBV5-1 and TRBJ2-4; TRBD1 is a possible D gene (5 bases). The V end was cut by 0 bases, the J end by 5 bases, with 6 bases between. Looked up from germline, CDR1 is SGHRS and CDR2 is YFSETQ. This CDR3 comprises 13 residues. The CDR3 nucleotides read TGCGCCAGCAGCTTGGGGGGCCAAAACATTCAGTACTTC. Residues: CASSLGGQNIQYF. The full variable domain, its missing parts supplied by reference TRBV5-1 and TRBJ2-4, is KAGVTQTPRYLIKTRGQQVTLSCSPISGHRSVSWYQQTPGQGLQFLFEYFSETQRNKGNFPGRFSGRQFSNSRSEMNVSTLELGDSALYLCASSLGGQNIQYFGAGTRLSVL.

J is TRBJ1-3 and V is TRBV10-3; 8 positions match TRBD1. CDR1 is ENHRY and CDR2 is SYGVKD in the germline V gene. J lost 0 bases, V lost 3 bases, and 16 bases had no gene match. The CDR3 extends over 20 amino acids. The DNA of the CDR3 is TGTGCCATCAGTGACCACTCCCCCCGGGACAGGTCAAGCTCTGGAAACACCATATATTTT. Protein product: CAISDHSPRDRSSSGNTIYF.

This chain joins TRBV10-3 and TRBJ2-7; 9 positions agree with TRBD2. The CDR3 extends over 15 amino acids. With V trimmed by 6 bases and J by 2 bases, 8 bases remained unmatched. CDR1 and CDR2 (germline): ENHRY, SYGVKD. The CDR3 protein is CAISERTSVTYEQYF. The DNA of the CDR3 is TGTGCCATCAGCGAAAGGACTAGCGTGACCTACGAGCAGTACTTC.

There are a few counts of this clone. The chain employs TRBV29-1 and TRBJ1-2; D is undetermined. The CDR3 is 12 residues long. Germline values: CDR1 SQVTM, CDR2 ANQGSEA. The V end was cut by 4 bases, the J end by 1 base, with 7 bases between. CDR3 coding DNA: TGCAGCGTTGGACATTTTAACTATGGCTACACCTTC. Its protein product is CSVGHFNYGYTF.

This rearrangement joins TRBV27 to TRBJ2-7, with 9 bases matching TRBD2. Unmatched junction bases numbered 3, after V lost 2 bases and J lost 1 base. Per the germline V gene, CDR1 is MNHEY and CDR2 is SMNVEV (reference sequence). CDR3 length: 15 amino acids. The CDR3 region is CASSLRLAESYEQYF. The CDR3 coding sequence is TGTGCCAGCAGTTTAAGACTAGCGGAGTCCTACGAGCAGTACTTC.

The rearrangement joins TRBV6-1 to TRBJ2-7, with a weak D call TRBD2 (6 bases). V dropped 11 bases and J dropped 6 bases, with 17 bases sitting between them. Germline values: CDR1 MNHNS, CDR2 SASEGT. The CDR3 spans 12 residues. Here the CDR3 reads CAFQSPGGEQYF. For the CDR3, the DNA is TGTGCCTTCCAGAGCCCCGGGGGCGAGCAGTACTTC.

This rearrangement joins TRBV21-1 to TRBJ2-7; TRBD1 is the table's D call and was not checked against the DNA. TRBV21-1 is deemed a pseudogene. The CDR3 extends over 17 amino acids. Here the CDR3 reads CASSKKVINRGGCEQYF. For the CDR3, the DNA is TGTGCCAGCAGCAAAAAGGTCATTAACAGGGGGGGTTGCGAGCAGTACTTC.

The J gene is TRBJ2-3, the V gene TRBV6-6; D remains unclear. The CDR3 runs to 14 residues. Germline V lookup: CDR1 MNHNY, CDR2 SVGAGI (reference sequence). V was pared by 2 bases and J by 2 bases, with 8 bases between. The CDR3 is CASSYARVTDTQYF. The CDR3 bases are TGTGCCAGCAGTTACGCGAGAGTCACAGATACGCAGTATTTT.

This clone was seen more than once but under ten times. The V and J genes are TRBV5-1 and TRBJ2-7; 12 nucleotides line up with TRBD1. J was trimmed by 4 bases and V by 4 bases; bases with no gene match: 9. The CDR3 is 16 amino acids. CDR1 and CDR2 (germline): SGHRS, YFSETQ. CDR3 sequence (DNA): TGCGCCAGCAGCGGAGTGTGGGGACAGGGGGCGTACGAGCAGTACTTC. Translated, it gives CASSGVWGQGAYEQYF.

The V and J genes are TRBV28 and TRBJ2-7; 8 bases align to TRBD1. In germline, CDR1 is MDHEN, CDR2 SYDVKM. The junction had 9 bases not matched to a gene; V was cut back by 4 bases and J by 4 bases. The CDR3 sequence is 15 residues long. The CDR3 here is CASSSLGQGRYEQYF. The DNA for the CDR3 is TGTGCCAGCAGTTCCCTTGGACAGGGAAGGTACGAGCAGTACTTC.

This sequence joins TRBV5-1 and TRBJ2-1; D is possibly TRBD2 (5 bases). Deletions cut 0 bases from V and 2 bases from J, with 9 bases between. Germline CDR1 is SGHRS and CDR2 is YFSETQ. The CDR3 has 15 amino acids. The chain's CDR3 is CASSLESGPYNEQFF. The CDR3 DNA reads TGCGCCAGCAGCTTGGAAAGCGGTCCCTACAATGAGCAGTTCTTC.

This rearrangement joins TRBV10-3 to TRBJ2-6; D is perhaps TRBD2 (5 bases). This CDR3 has 15 amino acids. CDR1 is ENHRY and CDR2 is SYGVKD in the germline V gene. Trimming cost V 7 bases and J 4 bases, with 14 bases left between them. CDR3 in DNA: TGTGCCATCACCCCCGGAGGATCCGGGGCCAACGTCCTGACTTTC. Translation: CAITPGGSGANVLTF.

This chain uses TRBV19 with TRBJ2-7; 9 bases agree with TRBD2. The V segment lost 4 bases and the J segment 5 bases; nucleotides outside the gene matches: 9. CDR3 length equals 15 residues. Germline V gene data show CDR1 as LNHDA and CDR2 as SQIVND (reference sequence). The CDR3, as DNA: TGTGCCAGTAGTAGGGTAGCGGGGGACTACGACGAGCAGTACTTC. Residues: CASSRVAGDYDEQYF.

The V call is TRBV9, the J call TRBJ2-7, with D maybe TRBD2 (5 bases). The V gene lost 1 base and the J gene lost 4 bases, with 18 bases spanning the gap. The V gene's germline CDR1 is SGDLS and CDR2 YYNGEE. This CDR3 region has 16 residues. CDR3 in DNA: TGTGCCAGCAGCGTAATTGGCAGCGGTCCATTTTACGAGCAGTACTTC. Translating gives CASSVIGSGPFYEQYF.

The chain recombines TRBV27 with TRBJ2-1, with 11 nucleotides matching TRBD2. The CDR3 has 15 amino acids. The germline V gene has CDR1 MNHEY and CDR2 SMNVEV (reference sequence). V was pared by 6 bases and J by 9 bases, with 10 bases of the junction left unmatched. The CDR3 reads CASRMVAGGPGEQFF. The CDR3 bases are TGTGCCAGCAGGATGGTAGCGGGGGGGCCGGGTGAGCAGTTCTTC.

CDR3 sequence (DNA): TGCGCCAGCAGCTTGGGGACTTCTTCGCGGGGGAGCACAGATACGCAGTATTTT. Its protein is CASSLGTSSRGSTDTQYF. V and J are TRBV5-1 and TRBJ2-3, with TRBD2 identical over 7 bases. From germline, CDR1 is SGHRS and CDR2 YFSETQ. V lost 0 bases, J lost 0 bases, and 10 bases stayed unmatched. The CDR3 has 18 residues.

This clone came up a few times. The J gene is TRBJ2-1, the V gene TRBV13, with TRBD1 as a possible D gene (6 bases). The V end was cut by 5 bases, the J end by 10 bases, with 12 bases between. CDR1 is PRHDT and CDR2 is FYEKMQ in the germline V gene (reference sequence). The CDR3 is made up of 12 amino acids. CDR3 loop: CASSHPRGEQFF. The CDR3 bases are TGTGCCAGCAGCCACCCGAGGGGGGAGCAGTTCTTC.

V and J are TRBV4-1 and TRBJ2-7; the D gene is possibly TRBD1 (6 bases). The CDR3 spans 13 residues. The germline V and J ends were trimmed by 6 bases and 3 bases, with 12 bases remaining between them. CDR1 is MGHRA and CDR2 is YSYEKL in the germline V gene. This CDR3 is CASSQDRDYEQYF. DNA of the CDR3: TGCGCCAGCAGTCAGGACAGAGACTACGAGCAGTACTTC.

V and J are TRBV6-6 and TRBJ1-3; a weak D match, TRBD1 (6 bases). Germline V CDR1 and CDR2: MNHNY, SVGAGI (reference sequence). This CDR3 spans 14 amino acids. The germline V and J ends were trimmed by 9 bases and 1 base, with 13 bases remaining between them. The CDR3 region is CASTNRVSGNTIYF. The CDR3 DNA reads TGTGCCAGTACGAACAGGGTTTCTGGAAACACCATATATTTT.

V gene TRBV2 combines with J gene TRBJ2-7, with a weak D call TRBD1 (6 bases). This CDR3 is 14 amino acids long. Trimming removed 5 bases from V and 2 bases from J, with 13 bases in between. Germline lookup yields CDR1 SNHLY and CDR2 FYNNEI. The CDR3 nucleotides are TGTGCCAGCAGTAACATACAGGGAGCCTACGAGCAGTACTTC. Translated: CASSNIQGAYEQYF.

The chain combines TRBV7-9 with TRBJ2-6, with 13 bases lining up with TRBD2. CDR3 length equals 19 residues. Germline values: CDR1 SEHNR, CDR2 FQNEAQ (reference sequence). V trimming: 6 bases; J trimming: 4 bases; junction bases outside the gene matches: 12. CDR3 region: CASRPRPGLAGWGANVLTF. The CDR3 DNA sequence: TGTGCCAGCAGACCTCGGCCGGGACTAGCGGGATGGGGGGCCAACGTCCTGACTTTC.

The gene calls are TRBV4-1 and TRBJ2-5, with 7 bases lining up with TRBD2. Unmatched junction bases numbered 8, after V lost 0 bases and J lost 4 bases. The germline gives CDR1 MGHRA, CDR2 YSYEKL. The CDR3 has 16 amino acids. The CDR3 is CASSQERTRYLETQYF. The CDR3 DNA reads TGCGCCAGCAGCCAAGAAAGGACTAGATATTTAGAGACCCAGTACTTC.

This clone was detected once. This rearrangement joins TRBV19 to TRBJ2-7; 8 nucleotides align to TRBD1. Germline values: CDR1 LNHDA, CDR2 SQIVND (reference sequence). V dropped 6 bases and J dropped 3; count of bases not matched to a gene: 7. The CDR3 sequence is 14 residues long. Here the CDR3 DNA reads TGTGCCAGTAGCCAAACAGGGGGGCACTACGAGCAGTACTTC. Protein product: CASSQTGGHYEQYF. The full variable domain, its missing parts supplied by reference TRBV19 and TRBJ2-7, is DGGITQSPKYLFRKEGQNVTLSCEQNLNHDAMYWYRQDPGQGLRLIYYSQIVNDFQKGDIAEGYSVSREKKESFPLTVTSAQKNPTAFYLCASSQTGGHYEQYFGPGTRLTVT.

V is TRBV5-1 and J is TRBJ2-6; D is possibly TRBD1 (7 bases). The CDR3 sequence is 15 residues long. Germline V gives CDR1 SGHRS, CDR2 YFSETQ. With 1 base removed from V and 4 bases from J, the gap between germline ends came to 9 bases. The CDR3 DNA sequence: TGCGCCAGCAGCTTGCAGGGGGGCGGGGCCAACGTCCTGACTTTC. It is translated as CASSLQGGGANVLTF.